This T cell receptor (beta chain) emerged from a study of blood T cell repertoires in COVID-19. Study information: Acute and convalescent COVID-19 samples came from the United States, Italy and Spain.

Produced via immunoSEQ multiplex PCR; TCRdb's table is partial and in-frame only. This sample yields 250,000 to 300,000 clones, of which approximately 86% are seen a single time; about an eighth belongs to the top ten. V was pared by 4 bases and J by 8 bases, with 3 bases of the junction left unmatched. There are 14 residues in the CDR3. In germline, CDR1 is SGHVS, CDR2 FQNEAQ. The V and J genes are TRBV7-8 and TRBJ1-4; TRBD1 matches at 11 bases. The receptor's source is a woman aged 70 to 79 with COVID-19, enrolled during active disease. The material sequenced was peripheral blood. CDR3 loop: CASSWGTGGEKLFF. The CDR3 nucleotides are TGTGCCAGCAGCTGGGGGACAGGGGGAGAAAAACTGTTTTTT.